This passage covers 16 T cell receptor beta chains from one sample sequenced in a study of graft-versus-host responses after intestinal transplantation. Using immunoSEQ multiplex PCR, the repertoire was profiled, and TCRdb retains in-frame clones only, with some absent. The repertoire consists of about 110,000 clones, with around nine tenths occurring once and the leading ten covering roughly 0.24%. Which antigens these TCRs recognize remains unknown. The sequencing here drew on unstimulated CD4+ T cells sorted from spleen or lymph node cells, taken before transplant. The receptors originated from a human donor who was the organ donor for an intestinal transplant.

J is TRBJ2-5 and V is TRBV7-9; a weak D match, TRBD2 (6 bases). V gave up 3 bases and J gave up 4 bases, with 6 bases separating them. Germline V gene sequence: CDR1 SEHNR, CDR2 FQNEAQ (reference sequence). This CDR3 contains 12 residues. The CDR3 protein is CASSFGRETQYF. CDR3 DNA: TGTGCCAGCAGCTTCGGGAGAGAGACCCAGTACTTC. The full variable domain, with the rest looked up from reference TRBV7-9 and TRBJ2-5, is DTGVSQNPRHKITKRGQNVTFRCDPISEHNRLYWYRQTLGQGPEFLTYFQNEAQLEKSRLLSDRFSAERPKGSFSTLEIQRTEQGDSAMYLCASSFGRETQYFGPGTRLLVL.

This clone was seen once. The rearrangement uses TRBV10-3 and TRBJ1-5; D is ambiguous. Germline assignment: CDR1 ENHRY and CDR2 SYGVKD. This CDR3 has 13 amino acids. V was shortened by 6 bases and J by 6 bases, with 12 bases between the two germline ends. DNA for the CDR3: TGTGCCATCAGCAACTACACGGGTCAGCCCCAGCATTTT. Encoded protein: CAISNYTGQPQHF.

This chain links TRBV19 with TRBJ1-3, with D possibly matching TRBD1 (6 bases). CDR3 length: 15 amino acids. V lost 6 bases to trimming and J lost 0 bases, with 12 bases between them. The germline V gene encodes CDR1 LNHDA and CDR2 SQIVND (reference sequence). For the CDR3, the DNA is TGTGCCAGTAGCGGACAGTTATACTCTGGAAACACCATATATTTT. Translated, it gives CASSGQLYSGNTIYF. Variable domain in full (rest from reference TRBV19 and TRBJ1-3): DGGITQSPKYLFRKEGQNVTLSCEQNLNHDAMYWYRQDPGQGLRLIYYSQIVNDFQKGDIAEGYSVSREKKESFPLTVTSAQKNPTAFYLCASSGQLYSGNTIYFGEGSWLTVV.

The rearrangement joins TRBV30 to TRBJ2-6; no definite D call. The CDR3 runs to 13 residues. CDR1 is GTSNPN and CDR2 is SVGIG in the germline V gene (reference sequence). Trimming cost V 5 bases and J 1 base, with 6 bases left between them. The CDR3 DNA reads as TGTGCCTGGCGTACATCTGGGGCCAACGTCCTGACTTTC. Protein product: CAWRTSGANVLTF.

The J gene is TRBJ1-1, the V gene TRBV10-1, with D possibly matching TRBD1 (5 bases). This CDR3 contains 12 residues. CDR1 and CDR2 from the germline V gene are WNHNN and SYGVQD (reference sequence). Trimming took 6 bases from V and 3 from J, leaving 8 bases between them. The CDR3 DNA is TGCGCCAGCAGGGGGGGGTACACTGAAGCTTTCTTT. This codes for CASRGGYTEAFF.

The chain carries TRBV11-2 and TRBJ2-2; 11 bases are a match to TRBD2. Per germline, CDR1 SGHAT and CDR2 FQNNGV. Germline trimming cut 3 bases from V and 0 bases from J; bases unmatched to any gene: 0. There are 16 residues in the CDR3. The chain's CDR3 is CASSFSGRANTGELFF. Here the CDR3 DNA reads TGTGCCAGCAGCTTTAGCGGGAGGGCGAACACCGGGGAGCTGTTTTTT.

This clone was detected only once. The chain is built from TRBV19 and TRBJ1-2; tentatively, D is TRBD1 (5 bases). In germline, CDR1 is LNHDA, CDR2 SQIVND (reference sequence). V was shortened by 8 bases and J by 5 bases, with 15 bases between the two germline ends. The CDR3 has 13 residues. The DNA of the CDR3 is TGTGCCAGTCGTTCCGGGACGGAATATGGCTACACCTTC. Its translation is CASRSGTEYGYTF.

This chain uses TRBV7-2 with TRBJ1-2; D perhaps matches TRBD1 (6 bases). CDR1 SGHTA and CDR2 FQGNSA come from the germline V gene. V lost 6 bases to trimming and J lost 7 bases, with 15 bases between them. CDR3 size: 13 residues. CDR3 coding DNA: TGTGCCAGCAGTGTAGGGGGGTTTGGTGGCTACACCTTC. This translates into CASSVGGFGGYTF.

Remarks on this clone: The same CDR3 can be traced to other DNA sequences in this sample. V usage is TRBV15 and J usage is TRBJ2-3; 7 bases agree with TRBD2. Germline-derived CDR1 and CDR2 are LNHNV and YYDKDF (reference sequence). With 1 base clipped from V and 2 bases from J, the junction kept 6 bases outside the gene matches. The CDR3 consists of 16 residues. CDR3 protein: CATSRGGAGITDTQYF. Here the CDR3 DNA reads TGTGCCACCAGCAGAGGGGGAGCGGGGATCACAGATACGCAGTATTTT.

This rearrangement joins TRBV11-2 to TRBJ2-1; 7 bases match TRBD2. This CDR3 has 14 amino acids. CDR1 is SGHAT, CDR2 FQNNGV, per germline. V dropped 1 base and J dropped 7; count of bases not matched to a gene: 4. CDR3 sequence: CASSLGREGNEQFF. CDR3 nucleotides: TGTGCCAGCAGCTTAGGCAGGGAGGGTAATGAGCAGTTCTTC.

The chain is built from TRBV4-1 and TRBJ2-5; TRBD2 matches at 9 bases. V lost 1 base, J lost 5 bases, and 11 bases stayed unmatched. Germline CDR1 and CDR2: MGHRA and YSYEKL. The CDR3 loop spans 17 amino acids. The CDR3 loop is CASSQGGSGRWWETQYF. The CDR3 nucleotides are TGCGCCAGCAGCCAAGGCGGTAGCGGGAGATGGTGGGAGACCCAGTACTTC.

This chain joins TRBV27 and TRBJ2-3; D is perhaps TRBD2 (5 bases). The CDR3 has 14 amino acids. Per germline, CDR1 MNHEY and CDR2 SMNVEV (reference sequence). Trimming stripped 2 bases from V and 4 bases from J, with 10 bases between. CDR3 sequence reads: CASSLGYGADTQYF. The DNA for the CDR3 is TGTGCCAGCAGTTTAGGCTACGGGGCAGATACGCAGTATTTT.

This sequence joins TRBV7-9 and TRBJ1-6; no firm D call. This CDR3 spans 13 amino acids. Trimming took off 6 bases at V and 9 bases at J, with 12 bases between the two ends. In germline, CDR1 is SEHNR, CDR2 FQNEAQ (reference sequence). CDR3 protein: CASRVDFSSPLHF. The CDR3, as DNA: TGTGCCAGCAGAGTAGATTTCAGTTCACCCCTCCACTTT.

The genes are TRBV11-2 and TRBJ2-1; no reliable D call. The CDR3 sequence is 13 residues long. CDR1 and CDR2 (germline): SGHAT, FQNNGV. Trimming removed 5 bases at V and 10 bases at J, with 15 bases between. The CDR3 coding sequence is TGTGCCAGCAGCGTCCCCAGCCCGCGGGAGCAGTTCTTC. Translated, it gives CASSVPSPREQFF.

Here the CDR3 reads CASSNRGLLNQPQHF. Here the CDR3 DNA reads TGTGCCAGCAGCAACCGGGGGCTACTCAATCAGCCCCAGCATTTT. V usage is TRBV5-6 and J usage is TRBJ1-5, with D perhaps matching TRBD1 (6 bases). V was shortened by 4 bases and J by 3 bases, with 14 bases between the two germline ends. Germline V gene data show CDR1 as SGHDT and CDR2 as YYEEEE. The CDR3 consists of 15 residues.

The rearrangement joins TRBV2 to TRBJ2-2; no definite D call. The CDR3 covers 14 residues. Germline CDR1 reads SNHLY; CDR2 reads FYNNEI. V gave up 1 base and J gave up 1 base, with 4 bases separating them. CDR3 in amino acids: CASSEGRNTGELFF. The CDR3 region has the DNA TGTGCCAGCAGTGAAGGGCGGAACACCGGGGAGCTGTTTTTT. Looking up the rest from reference TRBV2 and TRBJ2-2 gives the full variable domain: EPEVTQTPSHQVTQMGQEVILRCVPISNHLYFYWYRQILGQKVEFLVSFYNNEISEKSEIFDDQFSVERPDGSNFTLKIRSTKLEDSAMYFCASSEGRNTGELFFGEGSRLTVL.